The 19 T cell receptor beta chains reported below all come from one sample, sequenced in a study of CD8+CD57+ T cells in acquired aplastic anemia. Using genomic DNA as the template, TCR beta VDJ and CDR3 profiling was carried out. TCRdb used MiXCR to reprocess the reads, holding one entry per CDR3 protein. Among about 190,000 distinct CDR3 sequences listed, less than 70% were seen once. Sample: sorted CD4+, CD8+, or CD8+CD57+ T cells (not recorded which) from PBMCs. The receptors were gathered from a human donor in good health, serving as a control.

The count of this clonotype is one. The chain is built from TRBV5-4 and TRBJ2-5; 11 bases line up with TRBD2. From germline, CDR1 is SGHNT and CDR2 YYREEE (reference sequence). J lost 3 bases, V lost 4 bases, and 11 bases had no gene match. This CDR3 has 17 amino acids. This chain's CDR3 is CASSPHLPGLAEETQYF. The CDR3 nucleotides are TGTGCCAGCAGCCCCCATCTCCCGGGACTAGCGGAAGAGACCCAGTACTTC.

The gene calls are TRBV2 and TRBJ1-4; 7 bases line up with TRBD1. The CDR3 spans 15 residues. CDR1 and CDR2 from the germline V gene are SNHLY and FYNNEI. V lost 7 bases, J lost 0 bases, and 5 bases stayed unmatched. For the CDR3, the DNA is TGTGCCAGCACAAGACAGGGTGCAACTAATGAAAAACTGTTTTTT. Translated, it gives CASTRQGATNEKLFF.

This clonotype has a count of ten or more. This chain uses TRBV2 with TRBJ2-7, with a weak D call TRBD1 (5 bases). V lost 6 bases and J lost 2, with 8 bases in between. Germline loops: CDR1 SNHLY, CDR2 FYNNEI. The length of the CDR3 is 12 residues. The CDR3 spells CASRLGPYEQYF. The CDR3 DNA is TGTGCCAGCAGACTGGGGCCCTACGAGCAGTACTTC.

Comments on this clonotype: The germline gene is not matched at one end of the junction; a read error may be the cause. The chain links TRBV7-9 to TRBJ1-6; tentatively, D is TRBD1 (6 bases). CDR1 is SEHNR, CDR2 FQNEAQ, per germline (reference sequence). The CDR3 sequence is 17 residues long. The chain's CDR3 is CATSRGPGRAGDSPLHF. In nucleotides, the CDR3 is TGTGCCACCAGCAGAGGACCTGGTCGGGCAGGGGATTCACCCCTCCACTTT.

The sample holds many counts of this clonotype. The chain links TRBV7-2 to TRBJ2-3; 9 bases agree with TRBD2. The V gene end was trimmed by 7 bases and the J gene end by 7 bases; junction bases not matched to a gene: 12. The CDR3 is made up of 15 amino acids. The V gene's germline CDR1 is SGHTA and CDR2 FQGNSA. The CDR3 DNA follows: TGTGCCAGCACCTCGCCCCTAGCGGGGTTGTATACGCAGTATTTT. As protein: CASTSPLAGLYTQYF.

The V and J genes are TRBV10-2 and TRBJ2-3; 11 nucleotides align to TRBD1. This CDR3 has 15 residues. Germline CDR1 reads WSHSY; CDR2 reads SAAADI. With 8 bases clipped from V and 5 bases from J, the junction kept 9 bases outside the gene matches. CDR3 DNA sequence: TGCGCCAGCGACGCCGGGACAGGGGGATTAGATACGCAGTATTTT. Translation gives CASDAGTGGLDTQYF.

Notes on this clonotype: A much larger clonotype is one base distant, so this may be a read error. V and J are TRBV4-3 and TRBJ1-5, with D perhaps TRBD1 (6 bases). Germline V gene data show CDR1 as LGHNA and CDR2 as YSLEER. The CDR3 length is 13 residues. Between the trimmed V and J ends, which lost 3 bases and 9 bases, there was a span of 12 bases. The CDR3 is CASSHTGTRPQHF. The CDR3 nucleotides read TGCGCCAGCAGCCATACAGGGACTCGGCCCCAGCATTTT.

This chain joins TRBV7-8 and TRBJ1-5, with D unresolved. Germline V CDR1 and CDR2: SGHVS, FQNEAQ. There are 23 residues in the CDR3. V was cut by 4 bases and J by 0 bases, with 34 bases left in between. In nucleotides, the CDR3 is TGTGCCAGCAGCTCCTCTGGGGTTTGCCACACTCATGATGCACTGTGTAGCAATCAGCCCCAGCATTTT. Encoded protein: CASSSSGVCHTHDALCSNQPQHF. Drawing the rest from reference TRBV7-8 and TRBJ1-5, the complete variable domain is GAGVSQSPRYKVAKRGQDVALRCDPISGHVSLFWYQQALGQGPEFLTYFQNEAQLDKSGLPSDRFFAERPEGSVSTLKIQRTQQEDSAVYLCASSSSGVCHTHDALCSNQPQHFGDGTRLSIL.

The V and J genes are TRBV24-1 and TRBJ1-2; TRBD1 matches 9 bases. CDR1 and CDR2 (germline): KGHDR, SFDVKD. CDR3 size: 14 residues. The V segment lost 5 bases and the J segment 3 bases; nucleotides outside the gene matches: 3. The CDR3 sequence is CATSGRTGDYGYTF. CDR3 coding DNA: TGTGCCACCAGTGGTCGGACAGGGGACTATGGCTACACCTTC.

The chain has TRBV7-2 and TRBJ2-5; TRBD2 might be the D (6 bases). The J call is doubtful: the DNA matches TRBJ2-7 better. CDR1 and CDR2 from the germline V gene are SGHTA and FQGNSA. The CDR3 totals 15 residues. DNA for the CDR3: TGTGCCAGCAGCCCTTTGGGGGGAATTACCTACGAGCAGTACTTC. This codes for CASSPLGGITYEQYF.

In this sample, this clonotype turned up many times. The genes are TRBV4-2 and TRBJ1-4; TRBD1 matches 10 bases. The CDR3 has 18 residues. CDR1 LGHNA and CDR2 YNFKEQ come from the germline V gene. J gave up 7 bases and V 4 bases, and 15 bases lay outside the gene matches. CDR3 DNA: TGTGCCAGCAGCCCAAAACCTAAAGGGGACAGGGGTGGTGAAAAACTGTTTTTT. Protein sequence: CASSPKPKGDRGGEKLFF.

This clonotype was counted many times. V and J are TRBV6-1 and TRBJ2-1; D not certain. This CDR3 contains 13 residues. The V end lost 2 bases, the J end lost 4 bases, and 6 bases lay between the germline ends. CDR1 is MNHNS, CDR2 SASEGT, per germline. In nucleotides, the CDR3 is TGTGCCAGCAGTGAAAGCAGGTACAATGAGCAGTTCTTC. Residues: CASSESRYNEQFF.

The chain links TRBV12-3 or TRBV12-4 to TRBJ1-1, with a weak D call TRBD1 (6 bases). V lost 5 bases and J 4 bases, leaving 20 bases between the germline ends. CDR3 length: 16 amino acids. In DNA form, the CDR3 reads TGTGCCAGCAGTCCTATCCCCCGGACAGTATCCACTGAAGCTTTCTTT. The encoded protein is CASSPIPRTVSTEAFF.

The chain is built from TRBV7-9 and TRBJ2-2; D may be TRBD1 or TRBD2 (5 bases each). This CDR3 region has 13 residues. Germline V gene data show CDR1 as SEHNR and CDR2 as FQNEAQ (reference sequence). The V gene lost 1 base and the J gene lost 10 bases, with 10 bases spanning the gap. In nucleotides, the CDR3 is TGTGCCAGCAGCTTAGATTGGGGGACGGAGCTGTTTTTT. Encoded protein: CASSLDWGTELFF. Variable domain in full (rest from reference TRBV7-9 and TRBJ2-2): DTGVSQNPRHKITKRGQNVTFRCDPISEHNRLYWYRQTLGQGPEFLTYFQNEAQLEKSRLLSDRFSAERPKGSFSTLEIQRTEQGDSAMYLCASSLDWGTELFFGEGSRLTVL.

The table lists this clonotype with a count of one. CDR3 loop: CASSLRTGDGEQYF. The DNA of the CDR3 is TGTGCCAGCAGCCTCCGGACTGGAGACGGTGAGCAGTACTTC. V and J are TRBV7-9 and TRBJ2-7; D is perhaps TRBD2 (5 bases). Trimming took 5 bases from V and 7 from J, leaving 18 bases between them. The CDR3 has 14 residues. In germline, CDR1 is SEHNR, CDR2 FQNEAQ (reference sequence).

This clonotype was detected many times. This chain joins TRBV20-1 and TRBJ1-4; tentative D call: TRBD1 (5 bases). The V end lost 5 bases, the J end lost 3 bases, and 16 bases lay between the germline ends. This CDR3 has 15 amino acids. Germline CDR1 is DFQATT and CDR2 is SNEGSKA (reference sequence). CDR3 protein: CSAQAPQGANEKLFF. The CDR3 bases are TGCAGTGCTCAGGCCCCCCAGGGAGCTAATGAAAAACTGTTTTTT.

The V call is TRBV19, the J call TRBJ2-1; no clear D gene. V lost 3 bases and J lost 0, with 9 bases in between. This CDR3 is 15 amino acids long. The germline V gene encodes CDR1 LNHDA and CDR2 SQIVND (reference sequence). CDR3 region: CASSMAVSSYNEQFF. CDR3 nucleotide sequence: TGTGCCAGTAGTATGGCAGTGAGCTCCTACAATGAGCAGTTCTTC.

DNA for the CDR3: TGCAGCGTTGAATCCGGTTGGGGGACAGATACGCAGTATTTT. Translation gives CSVESGWGTDTQYF. The chain couples TRBV29-1 to TRBJ2-3, with D perhaps assigned TRBD1 or TRBD2 (5 bases each). Trimming removed 2 bases at V and 3 bases at J, with 12 bases between. The CDR3 spans 14 residues. Germline assignment: CDR1 SQVTM and CDR2 ANQGSEA.

This clonotype was observed many times. The V and J genes are TRBV6-1 and TRBJ1-3; unclear D gene. V shed 0 bases and J shed 4 bases, with 13 bases lying between them. The CDR3 extends over 16 amino acids. Germline values: CDR1 MNHNS, CDR2 SASEGT. Written as DNA, the CDR3 is TGTGCCAGCAGTGAAGCCCCTTCGACGGGGGGAAACACCATATATTTT. This gives the protein CASSEAPSTGGNTIYF.